This record covers a single T cell receptor beta chain. Antigen unknown. PCR primers comprised 60 Vbeta and 13 Jbeta primers. Using immunoSEQ multiplex PCR, the repertoire was profiled, and TCRdb retains in-frame clones only, with some absent. The data contain 65,000 to 100,000 clones, roughly 73% of them singletons. This entry belongs to a study of cytomegalovirus exposure and HLA in healthy donors. Study-level results: When analyzed later, a missense DCLRE1C variant was found to be linked to TCR beta V- and J-gene trimming. Researchers catalogued roughly 170 TCR beta chains as cytomegalovirus-associated. Analyses of presence/absence relied on an assumption of roughly uniform sequencing depth across donors.

The V end was cut by 9 bases, the J end by 3 bases, with 10 bases between. Germline V gene sequence: CDR1 SNHLY, CDR2 FYNNEI. The CDR3 is made up of 12 amino acids. Sequencing input: PBMCs. This chain links TRBV2 with TRBJ2-3; possibly TRBD2 for D (5 bases). This TCR was recovered from a middle-aged man in good health and CMV-seronegative. CDR3 bases: TGTGCCAGTGGGCTAGCAACAGATACGCAGTATTTT. This gives the protein CASGLATDTQYF.